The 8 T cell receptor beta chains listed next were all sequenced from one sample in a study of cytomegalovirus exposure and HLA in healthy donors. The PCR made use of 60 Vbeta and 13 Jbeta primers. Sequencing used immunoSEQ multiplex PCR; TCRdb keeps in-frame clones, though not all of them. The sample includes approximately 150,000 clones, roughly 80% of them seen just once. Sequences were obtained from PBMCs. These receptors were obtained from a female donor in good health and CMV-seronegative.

The CDR3 here is CASSLGARQETQYF. The CDR3 DNA reads as TGCGCCAGCAGCTTGGGGGCCAGACAAGAGACCCAGTACTTC. This chain links TRBV5-1 with TRBJ2-5, with no clear D. CDR1 and CDR2 from the germline V gene are SGHRS and YFSETQ. This CDR3 has 14 residues. The germline V and J ends were trimmed by 0 bases and 2 bases, with 8 bases remaining between them.

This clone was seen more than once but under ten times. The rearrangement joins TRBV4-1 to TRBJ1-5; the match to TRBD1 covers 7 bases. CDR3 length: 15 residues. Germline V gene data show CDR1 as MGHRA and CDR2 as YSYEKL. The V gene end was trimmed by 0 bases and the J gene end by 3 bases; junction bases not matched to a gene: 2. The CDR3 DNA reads TGCGCCAGCAGCCAAGAAACAGGGGCCAATCAGCCCCAGCATTTT. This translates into CASSQETGANQPQHF.

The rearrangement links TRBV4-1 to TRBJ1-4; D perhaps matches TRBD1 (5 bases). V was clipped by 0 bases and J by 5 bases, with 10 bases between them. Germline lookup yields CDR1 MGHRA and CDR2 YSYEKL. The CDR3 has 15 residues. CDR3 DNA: TGCGCCAGCAGCCAAGATGGGGGGATGAATGAAAAACTGTTTTTT. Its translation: CASSQDGGMNEKLFF.

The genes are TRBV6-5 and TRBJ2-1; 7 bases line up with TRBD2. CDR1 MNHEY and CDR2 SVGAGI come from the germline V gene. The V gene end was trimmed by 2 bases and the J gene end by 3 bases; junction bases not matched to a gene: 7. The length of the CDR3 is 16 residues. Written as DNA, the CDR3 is TGTGCCAGCAGTTACCGCGGCCAGCGGGGCTACAATGAGCAGTTCTTC. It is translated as CASSYRGQRGYNEQFF.

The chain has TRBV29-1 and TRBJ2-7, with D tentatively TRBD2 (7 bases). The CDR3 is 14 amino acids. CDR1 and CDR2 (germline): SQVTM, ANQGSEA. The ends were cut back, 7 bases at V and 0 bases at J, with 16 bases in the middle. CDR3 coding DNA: TGCAGCGCTAGGGGGACTATGGCCTCCTACGAGCAGTACTTC. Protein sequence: CSARGTMASYEQYF.

The CDR3 region is CASRWDNPYEQYF. The CDR3 DNA sequence: TGTGCCAGCAGATGGGACAACCCCTACGAGCAGTACTTC. This chain uses TRBV2 with TRBJ2-7; weak D call: TRBD1 (6 bases). From germline, CDR1 is SNHLY and CDR2 FYNNEI. This CDR3 has 13 amino acids. The V end lost 6 bases, the J end lost 2 bases, and 11 bases lay between the germline ends.

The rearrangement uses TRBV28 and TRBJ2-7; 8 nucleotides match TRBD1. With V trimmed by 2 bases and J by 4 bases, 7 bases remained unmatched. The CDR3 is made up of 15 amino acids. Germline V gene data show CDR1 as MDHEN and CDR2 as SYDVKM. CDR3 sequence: CASSLRDRRLYEQYF. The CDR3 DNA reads TGTGCCAGCAGTTTACGGGACAGGCGATTGTACGAGCAGTACTTC.

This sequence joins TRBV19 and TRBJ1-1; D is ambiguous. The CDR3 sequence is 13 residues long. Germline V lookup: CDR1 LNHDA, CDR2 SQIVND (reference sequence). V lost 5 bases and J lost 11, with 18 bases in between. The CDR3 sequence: CASSSRTDGGAFF. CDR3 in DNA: TGTGCCAGTAGTTCGCGGACGGATGGCGGGGCTTTCTTT.